A selection of T cell receptor beta chains follows, all from one sample in a study of T cell changes during pregnancy in multiple sclerosis. Clones were sequenced by immunoSEQ multiplex PCR, and TCRdb holds only the in-frame ones, with some missing. The table lists approximately 61,000 clones, 70% to 90% of them singletons, with 1.5% to 2% in the top ten. The material sequenced was peripheral blood, taken in the first trimester of pregnancy. Source of these receptors: a female donor with multiple sclerosis, enrolled in a pregnancy study. Both conserved end residues are part of each CDR3. The D gene is left open where the match is weak. Some rows mark clone size as missing; the rest say once, few, many or name a class of expanded clone.

d_gene,j_gene,abundance,v_gene,CDR3aa,CDR3nt
TRBD1,TRBJ2-6,.,TRBV19,CASHRGMVTGANVLTF,TGTGCCAGCCACAGGGGGATGGTTACTGGGGCCAACGTCCTGACTTTC
.,TRBJ1-1,.,TRBV7-9,CASSLQGEGRAFF,TGTGCCAGCAGTTTACAAGGTGAAGGGAGGGCTTTCTTT
.,TRBJ1-2,.,TRBV28,CASSRADYGYTF,TGTGCCAGCTCCAGGGCGGACTATGGCTACACCTTC
.,TRBJ1-2,once,TRBV30,CAWSDGTVYGYTF,TGTGCCTGGAGTGACGGGACTGTCTATGGCTACACCTTC
TRBD1,TRBJ1-2,.,TRBV4-3,CASSQDYGQAYGYTF,TGCGCCAGCAGCCAAGATTATGGACAGGCCTATGGCTACACCTTC
.,TRBJ2-7,.,TRBV7-9,CASSPGLSGSYEQYF,TGTGCCAGCAGCCCCGGGTTGAGTGGCTCCTACGAGCAGTACTTC
.,TRBJ1-1,.,TRBV4-3,CASSQDRVLGEAFF,TGCGCCAGCAGCCAAGATCGAGTGCTCGGTGAAGCTTTCTTT
.,TRBJ1-3,.,TRBV2,CASRQMGNTIYF,TGTGCCAGCAGACAGATGGGAAACACCATATATTTT
.,TRBJ1-4,.,TRBV7-9,CASSLVASSGTEKLFF,TGTGCCAGCAGCTTAGTAGCCAGTTCGGGTACCGAAAAACTGTTTTTT
TRBD1,TRBJ1-2,.,TRBV4-1,CASSPTGQGRDYGYTF,TGCGCCAGCAGCCCCACCGGACAGGGGAGGGACTATGGCTACACCTTC
.,TRBJ1-3,.,TRBV19,CASNPASGLPGNTIYF,TGTGCCAGTAACCCGGCCTCGGGTCTCCCTGGAAACACCATATATTTT
TRBD1,TRBJ1-1,.,TRBV6-1,CASRERKRGGAGNTEAFF,TGTGCCAGCAGAGAACGGAAAAGAGGGGGCGCGGGGAACACTGAAGCTTTCTTT
.,TRBJ2-3,.,TRBV6-5,CASSYLDSTDTQYF,TGTGCCAGCAGTTACCTGGACTCCACAGATACGCAGTATTTT
TRBD1,TRBJ2-2,once,TRBV11-1,CASSRQGSNTGELFF,TGTGCCAGCAGCCGACAGGGGTCAAACACCGGGGAGCTGTTTTTT
.,TRBJ1-1,.,TRBV13,CASSFQERNTEAFF,TGTGCCAGCAGCTTTCAGGAAAGGAACACTGAAGCTTTCTTT
.,TRBJ2-7,.,TRBV9,CASSVPQDSPSYEQYF,TGTGCCAGCAGCGTCCCCCAGGACTCCCCTTCTTACGAGCAGTACTTC
.,TRBJ1-1,few,TRBV18,CASSPEMNTEAFF,TGTGCCAGCTCACCAGAGATGAACACTGAAGCTTTCTTT
.,TRBJ2-2,.,TRBV6-5,CASTPGSPGELFF,TGTGCCAGCACTCCAGGGTCACCCGGGGAGCTGTTTTTT
.,TRBJ2-7,.,TRBV2,CASAEQGFSYEQYF,TGTGCCAGCGCGGAACAGGGTTTCTCCTACGAGCAGTACTTC
TRBD2,TRBJ2-2,.,TRBV19,CASSIGPVLLAGGPFNTGELFF,TGTGCCAGTAGTATAGGCCCCGTTTTACTAGCGGGAGGGCCCTTTAACACCGGGGAGCTGTTTTTT
.,TRBJ1-5,.,TRBV7-9,CASSLTGPNQPQHF,TGTGCCAGCAGCTTAACAGGTCCTAATCAGCCCCAGCATTTT
.,TRBJ2-1,.,TRBV2,CASGLSLEQFF,TGTGCCAGCGGGCTTAGTTTGGAGCAGTTCTTC
.,TRBJ1-5,.,TRBV6-5,CASSYQGSNQPQHF,TGTGCCAGCAGTTATCAGGGTAGCAATCAGCCCCAGCATTTT
TRBD1,TRBJ1-1,.,TRBV7-9,CASSSDRGPDEAFF,TGTGCCAGCAGCTCGGACAGGGGGCCAGACGAAGCTTTCTTT
TRBD1,TRBJ1-4,.,TRBV2,CALRDRVDEKLFF,TGTGCCCTACGAGACAGGGTTGATGAAAAACTGTTTTTT
.,TRBJ2-5,.,TRBV7-9,CASSLAGTRTSETQYF,TGTGCCAGCAGCTTAGCCGGGACAAGGACGTCAGAGACCCAGTACTTC
.,TRBJ1-3,.,TRBV6-1,CASSGGRVGNTIYF,TGTGCCAGCAGTGGGGGCAGGGTCGGAAACACCATATATTTT
TRBD2,TRBJ2-7,.,TRBV5-5,CASRVAGGSGEQYF,TGTGCCAGCAGGGTAGCGGGAGGGTCCGGGGAGCAGTACTTC
.,TRBJ1-2,.,TRBV28,CASSLPRTVYTF,TGTGCCAGCAGTTTACCCCGGACAGTGTACACCTTC
TRBD2,TRBJ2-1,.,TRBV11-1,CASSSALAGQQFF,TGTGCCAGCAGCTCGGCCCTAGCGGGACAGCAGTTCTTC
.,TRBJ2-2,.,TRBV5-1,CASSLEVTGRNVGELFF,TGCGCCAGCAGCCTCGAAGTAACAGGGCGGAATGTCGGGGAGCTGTTTTTT
TRBD1,TRBJ2-5,.,TRBV5-6,CASSLQGGRGETQYF,TGTGCCAGCAGCCTACAGGGGGGCAGGGGAGAGACCCAGTACTTC
.,TRBJ2-7,.,TRBV28,CASSPNAILTYEQYF,TGTGCCAGCAGTCCCAATGCGATACTAACCTACGAGCAGTACTTC
.,TRBJ2-3,.,TRBV7-9,CASTPFSTDTQYF,TGTGCCAGCACCCCGTTCAGCACAGATACGCAGTATTTT
.,TRBJ2-7,.,TRBV9,CASSVVPANPYEQYF,TGTGCCAGCAGCGTAGTGCCAGCGAATCCCTACGAGCAGTACTTC
.,TRBJ2-3,.,TRBV5-1,CASSGGVTDTQYF,TGCGCCAGCAGCGGAGGTGTCACAGATACGCAGTATTTT
.,TRBJ2-1,.,TRBV11-2,CASSFSPRTPQFF,TGTGCCAGCAGCTTCTCCCCGCGGACACCGCAGTTCTTC
.,TRBJ2-2,.,TRBV2,CASSPLNPSTVNTGELFF,TGTGCCAGCTCCCCCTTAAACCCTAGCACGGTTAACACCGGGGAGCTGTTTTTT
TRBD1,TRBJ1-5,.,TRBV19,CARQGSSNQPQHF,TGTGCCAGACAGGGGTCTAGCAATCAGCCCCAGCATTTT
.,TRBJ2-7,.,TRBV5-4,CASSWDSGGAYEQYF,TGTGCCAGCAGCTGGGACTCCGGAGGGGCCTACGAGCAGTACTTC
.,TRBJ1-4,.,TRBV2,CASSGTVKLATNEKLFF,TGTGCCAGCAGTGGAACAGTTAAACTAGCAACTAATGAAAAACTGTTTTTT
TRBD1,TRBJ1-1,.,TRBV2,CASSPRQGNAEAFF,TGTGCCAGCAGCCCTAGACAGGGTAATGCTGAAGCTTTCTTT
.,TRBJ2-7,.,TRBV5-6,CASSLAGQGNDEQYF,TGTGCCAGCAGCTTGGCCGGGCAGGGGAACGACGAGCAGTACTTC